The 29 T cell receptor beta chains below were found in one sample sequenced in a study of cytomegalovirus exposure and HLA in healthy donors. Researchers ran the PCR with 60 Vbeta and 13 Jbeta primers. Sequenced by immunoSEQ multiplex PCR; TCRdb stores in-frame clones only, minus some. This table holds some 120,000 clones, roughly two thirds found once. The specimen was PBMCs. The receptors were gathered from a man aged 30-40 years in good health and CMV-seropositive.

This clone appeared once. The CDR3: CSAGRTEAFF. CDR3 coding DNA: TGCAGTGCTGGGAGGACTGAAGCTTTCTTT. This chain uses TRBV20-1 with TRBJ1-1; no firm D call. V lost 5 bases, J lost 5 bases, and 6 bases lay in between. Germline lookup yields CDR1 DFQATT and CDR2 SNEGSKA (reference sequence). The CDR3 length is 10 residues.

The J gene is TRBJ1-1, the V gene TRBV7-2, with D possibly matching TRBD1 (5 bases). This CDR3 is 13 amino acids long. CDR1 and CDR2 (germline): SGHTA, FQGNSA. Trimming left V 5 bases short and J 5 bases short, with 12 bases between. The CDR3: CASSTPRGTEAFF. The CDR3 DNA reads TGTGCCAGCAGCACTCCCCGGGGGACTGAAGCTTTCTTT.

This clone has more than one count but fewer than ten. The chain recombines TRBV27 with TRBJ2-5, with unresolved D. Germline assignment: CDR1 MNHEY and CDR2 SMNVEV (reference sequence). Trimming took off 0 bases at V and 2 bases at J, with 7 bases between the two ends. This CDR3 has 14 amino acids. CDR3 sequence: CASSLSFNQETQYF. CDR3 nucleotide sequence: TGTGCCAGCAGTTTATCGTTTAATCAAGAGACCCAGTACTTC.

The chain links TRBV2 to TRBJ2-7; TRBD2 aligns across 10 bases. The CDR3 sequence is 14 residues long. The ends lost 4 bases at V and 4 bases at J; junction bases unmatched: 4. Germline CDR1 and CDR2: SNHLY and FYNNEI. The CDR3 protein is CASSVTSGFYEQYF. For the CDR3, the DNA is TGTGCCAGCAGTGTGACTAGCGGGTTTTACGAGCAGTACTTC.

This clone was counted a single time. This chain connects TRBV4-1 to TRBJ2-3; the D is unclear. This CDR3 comprises 14 residues. Trimming pared 8 bases from V and 4 bases from J, leaving 16 bases between. Germline V gives CDR1 MGHRA, CDR2 YSYEKL. The CDR3 spells CASSNPRSSDTQYF. DNA of the CDR3: TGCGCCAGCTCAAACCCTAGATCTTCAGATACGCAGTATTTT.

This clone showed up just a few times. V usage is TRBV2 and J usage is TRBJ2-1; TRBD2 matches at 8 bases. The CDR3 is 15 residues long. V lost 6 bases, J lost 6 bases, and 10 bases stayed unmatched. Germline CDR1 SNHLY, CDR2 FYNNEI. The CDR3 reads CASSELGLASNEQFF. The DNA for the CDR3 is TGTGCCAGCAGCGAATTAGGACTAGCCAGCAATGAGCAGTTCTTC.

The chain combines TRBV6-6 with TRBJ2-7; D perhaps matches TRBD2 (7 bases). V dropped 7 bases and J dropped 2 bases, with 18 bases sitting between them. Germline V CDR1 and CDR2: MNHNY, SVGAGI (reference sequence). CDR3 length equals 15 residues. In DNA form, the CDR3 reads TGTGCCAGCATTGACTGGGGGGGCACCACCTACGAGCAGTACTTC. Translated, it gives CASIDWGGTTYEQYF.

This clone occurred a few times. This chain joins TRBV6-6 and TRBJ1-5; the D is unclear. From germline, CDR1 is MNHNY and CDR2 SVGAGI (reference sequence). V lost 6 bases and J 11 bases, leaving 14 bases between the germline ends. CDR3 size: 12 residues. CDR3 residues: CASSFPYESQHF. CDR3 bases: TGTGCCAGCAGCTTCCCATATGAGTCCCAGCATTTT.

About this clone: A junction boundary mismatches the germline segment, possibly from a read error. This chain links TRBV19 with TRBJ2-1, with 8 bases aligning to TRBD2. This CDR3 spans 16 amino acids. CDR1 is LNHDA and CDR2 is SQIVND in the germline V gene (reference sequence). The DNA for the CDR3 is TGTGCCAGTAGTGAGCAGGGCGGGAGGACCTACAATGAACAGTTCTTC. Translated, it gives CASSEQGGRTYNEQFF.

This clone has just a few counts. V gene TRBV15 combines with J gene TRBJ2-3; 11 bases agree with TRBD2. The CDR3 has 15 residues. V gave up 3 bases and J gave up 4 bases; unmatched junction bases: 3. CDR1 and CDR2 (germline): LNHNV, YYDKDF (reference sequence). This CDR3 is CATSSSGRAADTQYF. In DNA, the CDR3 is TGTGCCACCAGCAGTAGCGGGAGGGCGGCAGATACGCAGTATTTT.

The rearrangement uses TRBV7-9 and TRBJ2-1; TRBD2 agrees at 7 bases. The germline CDR1 and CDR2 sequences are SEHNR and FQNEAQ (reference sequence). This CDR3 spans 15 amino acids. V shed 1 base, J shed 7 bases, and the junction held 7 bases outside the gene matches. CDR3 nucleotide sequence: TGTGCCAGCAGCTTAGTACGGGAGGAGGTGAATGAGCAGTTCTTC. It is translated as CASSLVREEVNEQFF.

The chain carries TRBV5-4 and TRBJ1-2, with a weak D call TRBD1 (5 bases). The CDR3 has 13 residues. Trimming took off 4 bases at V and 5 bases at J, with 12 bases between the two ends. Germline loops: CDR1 SGHNT, CDR2 YYREEE (reference sequence). CDR3 DNA sequence: TGTGCCAGCAGCCACCGGACAATTTATGGCTACACCTTC. It is translated as CASSHRTIYGYTF.

The table lists this clone with a few counts. This chain joins TRBV5-6 and TRBJ2-7; 9 nucleotides agree with TRBD1. CDR3 length: 19 amino acids. Trimming at V came to 4 bases and at J to 2 bases, leaving 19 bases not matched to a gene. Germline CDR1 SGHDT, CDR2 YYEEEE. The CDR3 reads CASSQETVLGTGTTYEQYF. CDR3 nucleotides: TGTGCCAGCAGCCAAGAAACCGTACTCGGGACAGGGACGACCTACGAGCAGTACTTC.

The CDR3 region has the DNA TGTGCCAGCAGCTGGGGACTGTTGAACACTGAAGCTTTCTTT. Amino acid sequence: CASSWGLLNTEAFF. This chain links TRBV7-2 with TRBJ1-1, with D perhaps matching TRBD1 (5 bases). V gave up 4 bases and J gave up 0 bases, with 9 bases separating them. The CDR3 totals 14 residues. Germline-derived CDR1 and CDR2 are SGHTA and FQGNSA.

This chain links TRBV19 with TRBJ2-7, with 7 bases lining up with TRBD1. Germline-derived CDR1 and CDR2 are LNHDA and SQIVND (reference sequence). V lost 5 bases, J lost 3 bases, and 7 bases stayed unmatched. The CDR3 loop spans 14 amino acids. The CDR3 DNA reads TGTGCCAGTAGTGTCCGGGACAGCCACTACGAGCAGTACTTC. Residues: CASSVRDSHYEQYF.

The chain recombines TRBV5-1 with TRBJ2-3; TRBD2 agrees at 11 bases. The CDR3 contains 17 residues. CDR1 and CDR2 (germline): SGHRS, YFSETQ. Unmatched junction bases numbered 7, after V lost 0 bases and J lost 4 bases. CDR3 sequence (DNA): TGCGCCAGCAGCTTGGCGATAGCGGGAGGGCCGGCAGATACGCAGTATTTT. This sequence encodes CASSLAIAGGPADTQYF.

The DNA of the CDR3 is TGTGCCACCAGCAGAGGACAGCTCGGCTCTGGGGCCAACGTCCTGACTTTC. Protein: CATSRGQLGSGANVLTF. The chain is built from TRBV15 and TRBJ2-6; D may be TRBD1 (5 bases). Trimming took off 1 base at V and 0 bases at J, with 10 bases between the two ends. Germline CDR1 LNHNV, CDR2 YYDKDF (reference sequence). The CDR3 contains 17 residues.

This clone was detected only a few times. This chain links TRBV2 with TRBJ1-2, with 7 bases lining up with TRBD1. CDR1 is SNHLY, CDR2 FYNNEI, per germline. The J segment lost 3 bases and the V segment lost 5 bases, leaving 3 bases of the junction unmatched. The CDR3 contains 13 residues. CDR3 nucleotides: TGTGCCAGCAGTATTACAGGGGACTATGGCTACACCTTC. Its translation: CASSITGDYGYTF.

This clone has a handful of counts. The chain couples TRBV28 to TRBJ2-3; D unclear. Germline CDR1 MDHEN, CDR2 SYDVKM. The CDR3 sequence is 12 residues long. V was clipped by 4 bases and J by 2 bases, with 4 bases between them. CDR3 nucleotides: TGTGCCAGCAGTTCCTACACAGATACGCAGTATTTT. Translating it yields CASSSYTDTQYF.

This clone was observed a handful of times. The genes are TRBV5-6 and TRBJ1-2; possible D gene TRBD1, 5 bases. V gave up 4 bases and J gave up 4 bases, with 23 bases separating them. This CDR3 comprises 17 residues. In germline, CDR1 is SGHDT, CDR2 YYEEEE. The CDR3 reads CASSQTGTPDFVYGYTF. DNA for the CDR3: TGTGCCAGCAGCCAGACCGGGACTCCTGATTTTGTCTATGGCTACACCTTC.

This clone was recorded a few times. The V and J genes are TRBV7-2 and TRBJ2-2; the match to TRBD2 covers 9 bases. The CDR3 is 16 amino acids. V lost 5 bases to trimming and J lost 1 base; unmatched junction nucleotides: 5. In germline, CDR1 is SGHTA, CDR2 FQGNSA. This chain's CDR3 is CASSRQLAGNTGELFF. CDR3 DNA: TGTGCCAGCAGCCGTCAACTAGCGGGGAACACCGGGGAGCTGTTTTTT. The entire variable domain, with the rest obtained from reference TRBV7-2 and TRBJ2-2, is as follows: GAGVSQSPSNKVTEKGKDVELRCDPISGHTALYWYRQSLGQGLEFLIYFQGNSAPDKSGLPSDRFSAERTGGSVSTLTIQRTQQEDSAVYLCASSRQLAGNTGELFFGEGSRLTVL.

This chain connects TRBV7-9 to TRBJ2-7, with D unresolved. Trimming cost V 3 bases and J 0 bases, with 12 bases left between them. This CDR3 contains 15 residues. Germline CDR1 is SEHNR and CDR2 is FQNEAQ (reference sequence). CDR3 bases: TGTGCCAGCAGCTTCGTCTCCCCCTTCTCCTACGAGCAGTACTTC. This sequence encodes CASSFVSPFSYEQYF.

This chain joins TRBV19 and TRBJ1-1; 10 bases align to TRBD1. CDR1 is LNHDA, CDR2 SQIVND, per germline (reference sequence). With V trimmed by 4 bases and J by 4 bases, 6 bases remained unmatched. CDR3 size: 15 residues. The CDR3, as DNA: TGTGCCAGTAGTACCGACAGGGGGCGAGGCACTGAAGCTTTCTTT. Protein sequence: CASSTDRGRGTEAFF.

This chain joins TRBV4-2 and TRBJ2-7, with 10 bases lining up with TRBD1. With V trimmed by 4 bases and J by 2 bases, 2 bases remained unmatched. The CDR3 covers 14 residues. CDR1 is LGHNA and CDR2 is YNFKEQ in the germline V gene. CDR3 amino acids: CASSRDRGTYEQYF. The CDR3, as DNA: TGTGCCAGCAGCCGGGACAGGGGTACCTACGAGCAGTACTTC.

The CDR3 coding sequence is TGTGCCAGCAGTTACTCCCAGGGGAACACTGAAGCTTTCTTT. Amino acids: CASSYSQGNTEAFF. The rearrangement uses TRBV6-5 and TRBJ1-1; possibly TRBD1 for D (5 bases). V was shortened by 0 bases and J by 1 base, with 6 bases between the two germline ends. CDR3 length equals 14 residues. CDR1 is MNHEY, CDR2 SVGAGI, per germline.

The rearrangement joins TRBV28 to TRBJ1-1; no reliable D call. Deletions cut 5 bases from V and 1 base from J, with 8 bases between. There are 13 residues in the CDR3. Germline V CDR1 and CDR2: MDHEN, SYDVKM. The CDR3 sequence: CASSRRGNTEAFF. DNA for the CDR3: TGTGCCAGCAGTAGGCGGGGGAACACTGAAGCTTTCTTT.

The genes are TRBV20-1 and TRBJ1-1, with unresolved D. Trimming removed 5 bases at V and 0 bases at J, with 4 bases between. Germline V gene sequence: CDR1 DFQATT, CDR2 SNEGSKA (reference sequence). CDR3 length equals 11 residues. The CDR3 region is CSAPLNTEAFF. CDR3 coding DNA: TGCAGTGCTCCCTTGAACACTGAAGCTTTCTTT.

This chain links TRBV27 with TRBJ1-2; 7 positions match TRBD1. CDR1 MNHEY and CDR2 SMNVEV come from the germline V gene (reference sequence). The CDR3 has 15 residues. Trimming at V came to 5 bases and at J to 4 bases, leaving 10 bases not matched to a gene. This CDR3 reads CASSPNHGTAYGYTF. The CDR3 region has the DNA TGTGCCAGCAGTCCCAATCATGGGACAGCCTATGGCTACACCTTC.

The V call is TRBV27, the J call TRBJ1-3, with TRBD1 identical over 8 bases. Germline trimming cut 8 bases from V and 0 bases from J; bases unmatched to any gene: 12. CDR3 length: 17 residues. Per germline, CDR1 MNHEY and CDR2 SMNVEV (reference sequence). The CDR3 DNA sequence: TGTGCCAGCCTGCCGCCTGTCAGGGGGCCCTCTGGAAACACCATATATTTT. Residues: CASLPPVRGPSGNTIYF.